A single sample gave rise to the 3 T cell receptor beta chains below, sequenced in a study of T-cell reconstitution after alpha-beta-depleted transplantation in children. General study findings and limits: Once a year had passed after transplant, T-cell counts and diversity came mostly from newly produced T cells.

No antigen has been identified for these receptors. Researchers prepared the TCRbeta library using unique molecular identifiers, the study reports. One entry per CDR3 protein, called by TCRdb with MiXCR from the PCR reads. The data hold about 300,000 distinct CDR3 sequences, with over 7% observed a single time. This material consisted of peripheral blood, taken 360 days after TCRalphabeta/CD19-depleted stem cell transplant. These receptor sequences come from a female patient aged 2-9 years who had a stem cell transplant for Fanconi anemia, so the T cells may come from the graft donor.

This chain uses TRBV20-1 with TRBJ1-1; the match to TRBD1 covers 7 bases. The CDR3 consists of 14 residues. Trimming cost V 4 bases and J 1 base; bases outside gene matches: 6. Germline V CDR1 and CDR2: DFQATT, SNEGSKA (reference sequence). The DNA of the CDR3 is TGCAGTGCTAACGAAGGGGGCCCGAACACTGAAGCTTTCTTT. Protein product: CSANEGGPNTEAFF.

This clonotype was counted between two and nine times. The CDR3 sequence is CASREQGSGYTF. Here the CDR3 DNA reads TGTGCCAGCAGGGAACAGGGGTCTGGCTACACCTTC. The chain is built from TRBV2 and TRBJ1-2; 7 nucleotides line up with TRBD1. CDR1 and CDR2 from the germline V gene are SNHLY and FYNNEI. The CDR3 runs to 12 residues. V lost 6 bases, J lost 7 bases, and 5 bases stayed unmatched.

This clonotype was recorded many times. The chain is built from TRBV7-3 and TRBJ2-5; a weak D match, TRBD2 (6 bases). The CDR3 covers 13 residues. CDR1 and CDR2 (germline): SGHTA, FQGTGA. The V end lost 1 base, the J end lost 3 bases, and 6 bases lay between the germline ends. CDR3 DNA: TGTGCCAGCAGCTTAAGGAGGGAAGAGACCCAGTACTTC. This gives the protein CASSLRREETQYF.